The 6 T cell receptor beta chains in this list originate from one sample, sequenced in a study of T cell repertoires in cytomegalovirus infection. TCRdb reprocessed the reads via MiXCR and lists one record per CDR3 protein. In the table there are 250,000 or so distinct CDR3 sequences, approximately 13% of which are singletons. Sequencing used PBMCs. The receptors stem from a human donor in good health (CMV status not recorded). Some clones in this sample may be carry-over from other donors' samples.

This clonotype was detected a few times. The chain carries TRBV4-3 and TRBJ2-7; D gene ambiguous. The germline gives CDR1 LGHNA, CDR2 YSLEER. This CDR3 is 13 amino acids long. Trimming took off 0 bases at V and 7 bases at J, with 10 bases between the two ends. The CDR3 spells CASSQDHLREQYF. CDR3 DNA: TGCGCCAGCAGCCAAGATCATCTTAGGGAGCAGTACTTC.

This clonotype appeared a few times. J is TRBJ2-2 and V is TRBV15; 9 bases match TRBD1. V was pared by 3 bases and J by 7 bases, with 6 bases of the junction left unmatched. Germline-derived CDR1 and CDR2 are LNHNV and YYDKDF (reference sequence). CDR3 size: 15 residues. The CDR3 reads CATSSAQGAGGELFF. In nucleotides, the CDR3 is TGTGCCACCAGCAGTGCACAGGGGGCCGGCGGGGAGCTGTTTTTT.

This clonotype was found many times. The gene calls are TRBV7-9 and TRBJ1-4; D is uncertain. The CDR3 has 16 residues. CDR1 and CDR2 (germline): SEHNR, FQNEAQ (reference sequence). Trimming left V 5 bases short and J 3 bases short, with 16 bases between. DNA of the CDR3: TGTGCCAGCAGCCCGCCTCGCGGTTATTCTAATGAAAAACTGTTTTTT. It codes for CASSPPRGYSNEKLFF.

This clonotype was detected ten times or more. This chain links TRBV7-2 with TRBJ2-3; 8 bases map to TRBD1. The V gene's germline CDR1 is SGHTA and CDR2 FQGNSA. CDR3 length: 14 amino acids. With 5 bases clipped from V and 3 bases from J, the junction kept 4 bases outside the gene matches. The CDR3 loop is CASSIRQGTDTQYF. CDR3 DNA sequence: TGTGCCAGCAGCATACGACAGGGGACAGATACGCAGTATTTT.

V and J are TRBV5-1 and TRBJ2-1, with 8 bases aligning to TRBD2. CDR3 length: 16 amino acids. Germline lookup yields CDR1 SGHRS and CDR2 YFSETQ. Unmatched junction bases numbered 3, after V lost 0 bases and J lost 1 base. The CDR3 sequence is CASSLETSGSYNEQFF. In DNA, the CDR3 is TGCGCCAGCAGCTTGGAAACTAGCGGTTCCTACAATGAGCAGTTCTTC.

The gene calls are TRBV5-1 and TRBJ1-2; a weak D match, TRBD1 (6 bases). CDR3 length equals 14 residues. CDR1 is SGHRS, CDR2 YFSETQ, per germline. V dropped 0 bases and J dropped 8 bases, with 14 bases sitting between them. CDR3 loop: CASSLAELGTGYTF. DNA for the CDR3: TGCGCCAGCAGCTTGGCCGAACTTGGGACAGGCTACACCTTC.